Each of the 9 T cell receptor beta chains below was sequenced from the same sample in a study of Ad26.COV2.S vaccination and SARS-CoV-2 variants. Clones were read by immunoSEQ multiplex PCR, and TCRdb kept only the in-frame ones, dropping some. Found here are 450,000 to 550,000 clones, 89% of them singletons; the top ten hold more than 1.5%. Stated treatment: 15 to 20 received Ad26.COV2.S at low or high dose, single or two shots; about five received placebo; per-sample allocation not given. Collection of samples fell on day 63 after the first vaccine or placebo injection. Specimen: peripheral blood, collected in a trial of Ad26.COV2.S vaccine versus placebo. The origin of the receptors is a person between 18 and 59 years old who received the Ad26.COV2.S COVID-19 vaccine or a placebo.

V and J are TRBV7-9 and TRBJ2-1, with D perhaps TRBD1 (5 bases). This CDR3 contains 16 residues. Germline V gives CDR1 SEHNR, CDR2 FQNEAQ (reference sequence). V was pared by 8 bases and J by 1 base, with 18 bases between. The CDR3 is CASHRPGSSSYNEQFF. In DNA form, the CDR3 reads TGTGCCAGCCACCGACCAGGGTCTTCTTCCTACAATGAGCAGTTCTTC.

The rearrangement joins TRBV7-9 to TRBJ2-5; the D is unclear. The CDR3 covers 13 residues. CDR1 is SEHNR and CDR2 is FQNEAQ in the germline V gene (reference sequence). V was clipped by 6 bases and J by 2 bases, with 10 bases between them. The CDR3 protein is CASSPTSQETQYF. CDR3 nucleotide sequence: TGTGCCAGCAGTCCGACATCTCAAGAGACCCAGTACTTC.

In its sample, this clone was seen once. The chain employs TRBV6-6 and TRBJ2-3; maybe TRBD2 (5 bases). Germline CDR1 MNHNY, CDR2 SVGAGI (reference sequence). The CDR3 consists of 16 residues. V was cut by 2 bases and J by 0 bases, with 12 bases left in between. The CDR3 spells CASSYHGGLSTDTQYF. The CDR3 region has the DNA TGTGCCAGCAGTTACCACGGCGGGCTTAGCACAGATACGCAGTATTTT.

The CDR3 DNA reads as TGCGCCAGCAGCCAAGGAAGCACCTTATGGACTAGCGGGGGGGCCTACAATGAGCAGTTCTTC. It translates to CASSQGSTLWTSGGAYNEQFF. The chain employs TRBV4-3 and TRBJ2-1; 15 nucleotides agree with TRBD2. The germline gives CDR1 LGHNA, CDR2 YSLEER. V shed 1 base and J 2 bases; nucleotides not matched to a gene: 12. The CDR3 sequence is 21 residues long.

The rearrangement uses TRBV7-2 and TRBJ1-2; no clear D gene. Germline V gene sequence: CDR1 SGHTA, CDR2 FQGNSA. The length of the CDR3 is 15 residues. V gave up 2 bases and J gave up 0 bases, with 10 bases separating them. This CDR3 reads CASSLSAYPNYGYTF. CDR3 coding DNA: TGTGCCAGCAGCTTATCGGCCTACCCTAACTATGGCTACACCTTC.

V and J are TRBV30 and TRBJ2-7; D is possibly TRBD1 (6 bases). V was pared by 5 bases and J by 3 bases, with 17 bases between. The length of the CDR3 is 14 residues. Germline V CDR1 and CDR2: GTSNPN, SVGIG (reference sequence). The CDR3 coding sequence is TGTGCCTGGGGAAATGGGGCAGGGGTCTACGAGCAGTACTTC. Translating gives CAWGNGAGVYEQYF.

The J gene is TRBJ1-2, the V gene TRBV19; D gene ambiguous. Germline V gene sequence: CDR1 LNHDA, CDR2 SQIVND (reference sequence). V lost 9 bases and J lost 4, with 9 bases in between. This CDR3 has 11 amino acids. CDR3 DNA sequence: TGTGCCAGCAAGGACTTCTATGGCTACACCTTC. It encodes CASKDFYGYTF.

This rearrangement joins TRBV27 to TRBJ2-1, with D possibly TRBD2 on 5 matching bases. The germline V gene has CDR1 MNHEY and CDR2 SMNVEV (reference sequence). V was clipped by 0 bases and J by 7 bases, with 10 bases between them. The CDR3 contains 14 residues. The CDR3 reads CASSLSRLANEQFF. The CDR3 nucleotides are TGTGCCAGCAGTTTATCGCGCCTAGCAAATGAGCAGTTCTTC.

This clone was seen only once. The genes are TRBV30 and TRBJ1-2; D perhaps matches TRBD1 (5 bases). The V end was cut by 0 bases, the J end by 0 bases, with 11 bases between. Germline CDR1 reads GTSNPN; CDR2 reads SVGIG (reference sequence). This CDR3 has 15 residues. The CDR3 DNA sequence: TGTGCCTGGAGTGTTGGGAGGGGTTCTAACTATGGCTACACCTTC. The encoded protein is CAWSVGRGSNYGYTF.